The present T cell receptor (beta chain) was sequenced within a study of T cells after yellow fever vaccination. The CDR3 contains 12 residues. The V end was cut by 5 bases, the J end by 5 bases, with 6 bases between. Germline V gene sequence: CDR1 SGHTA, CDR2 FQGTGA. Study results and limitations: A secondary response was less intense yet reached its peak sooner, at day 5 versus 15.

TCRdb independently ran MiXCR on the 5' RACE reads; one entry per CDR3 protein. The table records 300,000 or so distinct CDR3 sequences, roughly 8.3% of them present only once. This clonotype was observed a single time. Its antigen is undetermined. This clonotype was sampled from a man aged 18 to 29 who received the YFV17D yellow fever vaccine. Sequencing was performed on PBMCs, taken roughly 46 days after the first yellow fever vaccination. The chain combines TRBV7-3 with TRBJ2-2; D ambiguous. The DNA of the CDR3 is TGTGCCAGCAGCACTGATACCGGGGAGCTGTTTTTT. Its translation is CASSTDTGELFF. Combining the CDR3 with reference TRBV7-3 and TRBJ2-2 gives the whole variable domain GAGVSQTPSNKVTEKGKYVELRCDPISGHTALYWYRQSLGQGPEFLIYFQGTGAADDSGLPNDRFFAVRPEGSVSTLKIQRTERGDSAVYLCASSTDTGELFFGEGSRLTVL.